The clone carrying this TCR beta chain was recorded a few times. Its specificity is not known. Treatment denoted: roughly ten-day PBMC culture with coronavirus spike peptide pools or control peptides (ViraFEST assay). Harvesting of the unexposed donor's CD4+ T cells predated the COVID-19 pandemic (2011-2018). The assay that was used to sequence DNA from cultured CD4+ T cells was the Oncomine TCR Beta short-read assay. From the PCR reads, TCRdb called clonotypes with MiXCR, one entry per CDR3 protein. The data show roughly 7,000 distinct CDR3 sequences, approximately 31% seen once. This record comes from a study of vaccination and CD4 T cells after COVID-19. The wider study: In the control cultures, a CEFX pool, an HIV-1 Nef pool, or no peptide was supplied.

The germline gives CDR1 DFQATT, CDR2 SNEGSKA (reference sequence). The CDR3 covers 17 residues. V shed 3 bases and J 4 bases; nucleotides not matched to a gene: 9. Input material: CD4+ T cells from blood, cultured in vitro. V usage is TRBV20-1 and J usage is TRBJ2-3; 14 positions match TRBD2. The sequence derives from a human donor in good health. The CDR3 coding sequence is TGCAGTGCTAGCGCGACTAGCGGGGGGGTGGTGGCAGATACGCAGTATTTT. Residues: CSASATSGGVVADTQYF.